Here is one T cell receptor beta chain with its context. Its matching antigen is unknown. This sample was included in a study of response to subunit inactivated influenza vaccine. TCRdb reprocessed the RT-PCR reads with MiXCR, giving one entry per CDR3 protein. The sample lists 800,000 or so distinct CDR3 sequences, roughly 20% occurring once. V lost 5 bases to trimming and J lost 2 bases; unmatched junction nucleotides: 10. From germline, CDR1 is SGHVS and CDR2 FQNEAQ. The CDR3 has 17 amino acids. Findings and limits, study-wide: A suggestion made by the authors is that each seasonal influenza vaccination recruits few new T cells.

The chain carries TRBV7-8 and TRBJ2-2; TRBD2 aligns across 8 bases. The specimen comprised PBMCs from blood, sampled 5 days after vaccination. This TCR derives from a man aged 50 to 59 who received an inactivated influenza vaccine. The DNA of the CDR3 is TGTGCCAGCAGCCACTTTCGACTAGCGCCCAACACCGGGGAGCTGTTTTTT. It encodes CASSHFRLAPNTGELFF.